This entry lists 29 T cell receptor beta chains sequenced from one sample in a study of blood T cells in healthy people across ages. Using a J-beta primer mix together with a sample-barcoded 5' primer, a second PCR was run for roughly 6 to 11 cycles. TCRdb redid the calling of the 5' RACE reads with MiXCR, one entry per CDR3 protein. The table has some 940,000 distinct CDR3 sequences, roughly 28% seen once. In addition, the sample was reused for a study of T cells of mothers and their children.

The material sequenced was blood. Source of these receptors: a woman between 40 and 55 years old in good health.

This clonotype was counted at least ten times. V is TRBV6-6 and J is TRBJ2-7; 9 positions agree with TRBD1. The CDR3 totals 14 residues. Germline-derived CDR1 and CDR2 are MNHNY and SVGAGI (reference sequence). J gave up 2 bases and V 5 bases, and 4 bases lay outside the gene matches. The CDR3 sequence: CASSHGTGTYEQYF. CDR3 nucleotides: TGTGCCAGCAGTCACGGGACAGGGACCTACGAGCAGTACTTC.

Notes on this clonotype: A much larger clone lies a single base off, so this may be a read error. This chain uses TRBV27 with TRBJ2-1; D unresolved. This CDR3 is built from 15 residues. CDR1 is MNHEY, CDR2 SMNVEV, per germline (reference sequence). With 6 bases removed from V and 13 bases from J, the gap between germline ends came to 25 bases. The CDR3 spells CASSPQLPLQETQFF. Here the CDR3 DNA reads TGTGCCAGCAGCCCTCAGCTCCCGTTACAAGAGACCCAGTTCTTC.

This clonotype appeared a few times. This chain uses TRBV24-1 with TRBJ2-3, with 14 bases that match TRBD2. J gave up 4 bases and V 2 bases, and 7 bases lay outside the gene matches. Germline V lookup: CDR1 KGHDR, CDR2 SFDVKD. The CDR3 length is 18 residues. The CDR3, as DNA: TGTGCCACCAGTGATTCCCTCCGACTAGCGGGGGGGGCAGATACGCAGTATTTT. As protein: CATSDSLRLAGGADTQYF.

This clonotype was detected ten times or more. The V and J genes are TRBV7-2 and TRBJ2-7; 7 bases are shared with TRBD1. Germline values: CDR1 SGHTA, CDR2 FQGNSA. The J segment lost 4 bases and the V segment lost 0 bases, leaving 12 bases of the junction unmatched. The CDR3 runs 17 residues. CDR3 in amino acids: CASSLALQGRLRYEQYF. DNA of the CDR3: TGTGCCAGCAGCTTAGCCTTACAGGGGCGCCTTCGGTACGAGCAGTACTTC.

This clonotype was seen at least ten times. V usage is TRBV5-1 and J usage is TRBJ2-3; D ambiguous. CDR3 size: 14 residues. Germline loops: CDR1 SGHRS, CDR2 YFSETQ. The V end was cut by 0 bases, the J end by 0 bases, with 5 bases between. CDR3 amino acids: CASSLAPSTDTQYF. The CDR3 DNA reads TGCGCCAGCAGCTTGGCACCCAGCACAGATACGCAGTATTTT.

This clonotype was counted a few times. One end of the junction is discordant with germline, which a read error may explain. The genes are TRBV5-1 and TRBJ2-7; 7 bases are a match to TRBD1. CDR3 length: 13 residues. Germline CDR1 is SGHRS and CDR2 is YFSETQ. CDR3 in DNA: TGCGCCAGCAGCTTGCGACAGGGCTACAAGCAGTACTTC. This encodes CASSLRQGYKQYF.

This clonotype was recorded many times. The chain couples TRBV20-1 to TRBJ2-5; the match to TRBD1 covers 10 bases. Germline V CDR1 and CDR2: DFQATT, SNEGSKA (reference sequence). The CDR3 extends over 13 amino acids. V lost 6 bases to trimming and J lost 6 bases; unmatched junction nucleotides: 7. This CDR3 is CSAPRTGGKTQYF. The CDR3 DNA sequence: TGCAGTGCCCCCAGGACAGGGGGGAAGACCCAGTACTTC.

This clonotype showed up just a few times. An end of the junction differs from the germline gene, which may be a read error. The CDR3 DNA follows: TGTGCCAACAGCTTGGGGAGGGAGGGTGGCTACACCTTC. The encoded protein is CANSLGREGGYTF. The rearrangement joins TRBV5-5 to TRBJ1-2; D is unclear. The CDR3 spans 13 residues. CDR1 SGHKS and CDR2 YYEKEE come from the germline V gene (reference sequence).

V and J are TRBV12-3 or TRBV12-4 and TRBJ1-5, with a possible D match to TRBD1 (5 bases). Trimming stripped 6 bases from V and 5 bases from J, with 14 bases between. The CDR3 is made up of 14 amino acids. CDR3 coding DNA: TGTGCCAGCAGGTGGGGCAGCAAAGATCAGCCCCAGCATTTT. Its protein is CASRWGSKDQPQHF.

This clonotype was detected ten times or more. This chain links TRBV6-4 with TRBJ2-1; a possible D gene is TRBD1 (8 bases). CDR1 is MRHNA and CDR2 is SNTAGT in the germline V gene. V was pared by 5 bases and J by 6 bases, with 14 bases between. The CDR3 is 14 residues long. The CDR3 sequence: CASSTTGGGNEQFF. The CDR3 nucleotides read TGTGCCAGCAGTACAACAGGGGGGGGCAATGAGCAGTTCTTC.

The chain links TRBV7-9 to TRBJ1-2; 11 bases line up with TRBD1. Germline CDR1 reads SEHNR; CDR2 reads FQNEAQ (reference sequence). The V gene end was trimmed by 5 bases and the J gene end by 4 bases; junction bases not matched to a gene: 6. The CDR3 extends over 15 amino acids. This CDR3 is CASSGGTGGFYGYTF. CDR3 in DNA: TGTGCCAGCAGCGGGGGGACAGGGGGATTCTATGGCTACACCTTC.

The CDR3 here is CSVEGEVADTQYF. Written as DNA, the CDR3 is TGCAGCGTTGAAGGTGAGGTTGCAGATACGCAGTATTTT. The gene calls are TRBV29-1 and TRBJ2-3; no clear D gene. The germline gives CDR1 SQVTM, CDR2 ANQGSEA. V lost 1 base, J lost 4 bases, and 9 bases lay in between. CDR3 size: 13 residues.

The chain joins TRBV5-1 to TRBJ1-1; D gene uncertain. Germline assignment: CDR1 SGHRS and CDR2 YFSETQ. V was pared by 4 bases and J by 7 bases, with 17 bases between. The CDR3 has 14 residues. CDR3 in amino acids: CASSAVSDDVEAFF. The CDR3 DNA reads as TGCGCCAGCAGCGCAGTGTCGGATGATGTTGAAGCTTTCTTT.

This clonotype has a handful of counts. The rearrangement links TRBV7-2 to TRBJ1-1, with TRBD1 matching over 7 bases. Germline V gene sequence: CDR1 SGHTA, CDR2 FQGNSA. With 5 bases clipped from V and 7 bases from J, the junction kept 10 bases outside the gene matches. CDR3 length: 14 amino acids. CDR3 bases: TGTGCCAGCAGCGACCGACAGGGCACTCATGAAGCTTTCTTT. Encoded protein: CASSDRQGTHEAFF. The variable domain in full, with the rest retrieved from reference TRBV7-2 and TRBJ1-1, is GAGVSQSPSNKVTEKGKDVELRCDPISGHTALYWYRQSLGQGLEFLIYFQGNSAPDKSGLPSDRFSAERTGGSVSTLTIQRTQQEDSAVYLCASSDRQGTHEAFFGQGTRLTVV.

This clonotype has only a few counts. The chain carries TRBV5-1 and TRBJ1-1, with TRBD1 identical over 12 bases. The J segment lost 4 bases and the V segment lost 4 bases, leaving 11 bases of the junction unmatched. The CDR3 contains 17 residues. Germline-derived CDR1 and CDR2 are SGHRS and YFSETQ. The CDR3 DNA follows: TGCGCCAGCAGCGTATACCGGGACAGGGGGCAGGGCACTGAAGCTTTCTTT. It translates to CASSVYRDRGQGTEAFF. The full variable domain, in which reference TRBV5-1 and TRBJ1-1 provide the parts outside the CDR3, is KAGVTQTPRYLIKTRGQQVTLSCSPISGHRSVSWYQQTPGQGLQFLFEYFSETQRNKGNFPGRFSGRQFSNSRSEMNVSTLELGDSALYLCASSVYRDRGQGTEAFFGQGTRLTVV.

CDR3: CASRLAGEAETQYF. The DNA for the CDR3 is TGTGCCAGCAGACTAGCGGGCGAAGCAGAGACCCAGTACTTC. J is TRBJ2-5 and V is TRBV3-1, with 9 bases aligning to TRBD2. Germline V gene data show CDR1 as LGHDT and CDR2 as YNNKEL (reference sequence). V shed 6 bases and J 4 bases; nucleotides not matched to a gene: 6. The CDR3 runs to 14 residues.

The CDR3 coding sequence is TGTGCCAGCAGCGAGGTTGCGGGTATCACTGAAGCTTTCTTT. Amino acid sequence: CASSEVAGITEAFF. This chain links TRBV2 with TRBJ1-1, with D hard to call. The ends were cut back, 6 bases at V and 4 bases at J, with 15 bases in the middle. Per the germline V gene, CDR1 is SNHLY and CDR2 is FYNNEI. CDR3 length: 14 residues.

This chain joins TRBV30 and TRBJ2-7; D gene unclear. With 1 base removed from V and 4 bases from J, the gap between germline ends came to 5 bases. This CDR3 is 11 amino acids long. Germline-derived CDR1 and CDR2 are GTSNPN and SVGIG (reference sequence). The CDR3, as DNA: TGTGCCTGGAGTGAAGTTTACGAGCAGTACTTC. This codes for CAWSEVYEQYF.

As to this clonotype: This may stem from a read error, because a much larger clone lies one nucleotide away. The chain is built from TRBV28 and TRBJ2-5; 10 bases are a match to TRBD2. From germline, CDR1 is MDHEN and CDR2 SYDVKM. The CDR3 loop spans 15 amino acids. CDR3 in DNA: TGTGCCACCAGTCGAGCGGGGGGGGTGAAGGAGACCCAGTACTTC. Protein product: CATSRAGGVKETQYF.

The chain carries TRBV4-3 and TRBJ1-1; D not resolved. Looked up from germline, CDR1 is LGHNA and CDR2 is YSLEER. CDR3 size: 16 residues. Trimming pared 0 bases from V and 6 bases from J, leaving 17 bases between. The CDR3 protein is CASSQDTWSGNAEAFF. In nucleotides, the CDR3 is TGCGCCAGCAGCCAAGATACGTGGTCGGGTAACGCTGAAGCTTTCTTT.

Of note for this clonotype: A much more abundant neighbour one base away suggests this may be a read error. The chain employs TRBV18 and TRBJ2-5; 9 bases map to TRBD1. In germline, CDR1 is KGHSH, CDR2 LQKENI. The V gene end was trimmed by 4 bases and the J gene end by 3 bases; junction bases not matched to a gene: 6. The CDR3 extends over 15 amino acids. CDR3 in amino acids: CASSLNRGREETQYF. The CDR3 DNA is TGTGCCAGCTCACTCAACAGGGGGCGAGAAGAGACCCAGTACTTC.

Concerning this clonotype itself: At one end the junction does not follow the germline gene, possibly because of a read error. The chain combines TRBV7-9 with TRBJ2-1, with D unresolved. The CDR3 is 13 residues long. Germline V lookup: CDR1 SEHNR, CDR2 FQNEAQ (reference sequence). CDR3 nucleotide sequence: TGTGCCAGCAGCTTAGGTGCCATTAAGGAGCGGTTCTTC. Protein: CASSLGAIKERFF. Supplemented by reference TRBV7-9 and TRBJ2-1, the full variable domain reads DTGVSQNPRHKITKRGQNVTFRCDPISEHNRLYWYRQTLGQGPEFLTYFQNEAQLEKSRLLSDRFSAERPKGSFSTLEIQRTEQGDSAMYLCASSLGAIKERFFGPGTRLTVL.

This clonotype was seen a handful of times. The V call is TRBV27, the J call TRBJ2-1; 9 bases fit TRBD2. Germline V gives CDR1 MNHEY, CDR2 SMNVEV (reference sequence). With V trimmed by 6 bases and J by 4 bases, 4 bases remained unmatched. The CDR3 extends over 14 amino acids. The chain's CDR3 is CASRVAGAYNEQFF. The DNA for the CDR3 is TGTGCCAGCAGGGTAGCGGGGGCTTACAATGAGCAGTTCTTC.

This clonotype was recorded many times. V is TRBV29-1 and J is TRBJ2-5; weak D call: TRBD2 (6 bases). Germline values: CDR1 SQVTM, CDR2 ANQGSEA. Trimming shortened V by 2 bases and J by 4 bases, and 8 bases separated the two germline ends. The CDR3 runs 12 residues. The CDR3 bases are TGCAGCGTTGAACTGGGAGGAGAGACCCAGTACTTC. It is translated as CSVELGGETQYF.

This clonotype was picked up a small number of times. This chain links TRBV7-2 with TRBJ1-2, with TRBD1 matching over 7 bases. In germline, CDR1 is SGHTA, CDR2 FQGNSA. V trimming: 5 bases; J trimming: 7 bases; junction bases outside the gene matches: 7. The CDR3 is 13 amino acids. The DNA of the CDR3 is TGTGCCAGCAGCCCGCCCAACAGGGGTGGCTACACCTTC. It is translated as CASSPPNRGGYTF.

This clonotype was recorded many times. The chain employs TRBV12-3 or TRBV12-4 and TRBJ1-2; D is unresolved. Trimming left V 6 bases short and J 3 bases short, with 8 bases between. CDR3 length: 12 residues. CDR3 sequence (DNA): TGTGCCAGCAGCGATTATTACTATGGCTACACCTTC. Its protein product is CASSDYYYGYTF.

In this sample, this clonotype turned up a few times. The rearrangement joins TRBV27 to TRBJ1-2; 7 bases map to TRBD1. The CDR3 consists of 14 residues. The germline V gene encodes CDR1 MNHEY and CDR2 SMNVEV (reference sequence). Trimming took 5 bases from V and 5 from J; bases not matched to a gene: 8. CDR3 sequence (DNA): TGTGCCAGCAGTAACCGACAGGGAAGTTATGGCTACACCTTC. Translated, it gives CASSNRQGSYGYTF.

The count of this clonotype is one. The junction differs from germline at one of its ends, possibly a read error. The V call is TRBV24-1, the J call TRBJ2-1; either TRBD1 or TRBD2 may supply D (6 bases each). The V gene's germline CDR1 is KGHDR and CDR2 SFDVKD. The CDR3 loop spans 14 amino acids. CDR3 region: CATEGEGSYNEQFF. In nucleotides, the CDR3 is TGCGCCACGGAGGGGGAAGGGTCCTACAATGAGCAGTTCTTC.

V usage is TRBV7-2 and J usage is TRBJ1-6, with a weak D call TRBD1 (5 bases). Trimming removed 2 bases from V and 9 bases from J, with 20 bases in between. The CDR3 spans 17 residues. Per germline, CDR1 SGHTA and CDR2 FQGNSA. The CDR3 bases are TGTGCCAGCAGCTTACAGCGATCTGGGGTGAGGGGTTCACCCCTCCACTTT. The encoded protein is CASSLQRSGVRGSPLHF.